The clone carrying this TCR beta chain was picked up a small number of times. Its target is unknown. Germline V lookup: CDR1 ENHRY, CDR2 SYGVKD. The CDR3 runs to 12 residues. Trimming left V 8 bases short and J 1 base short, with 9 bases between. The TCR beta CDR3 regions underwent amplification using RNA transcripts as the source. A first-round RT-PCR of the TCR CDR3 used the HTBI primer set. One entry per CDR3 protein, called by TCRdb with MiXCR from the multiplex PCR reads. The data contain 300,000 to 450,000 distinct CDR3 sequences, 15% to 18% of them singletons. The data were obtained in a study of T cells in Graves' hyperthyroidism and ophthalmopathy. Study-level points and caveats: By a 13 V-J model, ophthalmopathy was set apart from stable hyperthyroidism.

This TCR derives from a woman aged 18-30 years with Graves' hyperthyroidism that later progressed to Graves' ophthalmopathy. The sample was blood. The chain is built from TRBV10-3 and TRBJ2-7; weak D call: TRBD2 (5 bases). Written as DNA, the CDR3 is TGTGCCATCCGGACGGGATCCTACGAGCAGTACTTC. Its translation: CAIRTGSYEQYF.